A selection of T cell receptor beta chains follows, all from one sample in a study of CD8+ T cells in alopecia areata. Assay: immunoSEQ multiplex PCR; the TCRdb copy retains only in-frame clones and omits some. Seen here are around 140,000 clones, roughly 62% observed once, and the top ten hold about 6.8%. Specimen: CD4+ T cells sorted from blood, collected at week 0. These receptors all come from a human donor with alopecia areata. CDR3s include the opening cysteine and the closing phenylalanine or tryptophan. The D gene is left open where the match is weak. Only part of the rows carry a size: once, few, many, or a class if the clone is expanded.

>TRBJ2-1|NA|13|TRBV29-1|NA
TGCAGCGTAGGGGGTCTCCCCTACAATGAGCAGTTCTTC
CSVGGLPYNEQFF
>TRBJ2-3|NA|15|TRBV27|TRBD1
TGTGCCAGCACGCCAGGACAGGGTTGGACAGATACGCAGTATTTT
CASTPGQGWTDTQYF
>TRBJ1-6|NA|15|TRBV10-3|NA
TGTGCCATCAGTGGCCCGGGGGGGTATAATTCACCCCTCCACTTT
CAISGPGGYNSPLHF
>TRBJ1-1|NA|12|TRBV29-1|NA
TGCAGCGTACAGGGTTCGGGCACTGAAGCTTTCTTT
CSVQGSGTEAFF
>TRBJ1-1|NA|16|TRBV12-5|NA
TGTGCTAGTGGTCCCTCCGCCGGGCGGGCCAACACTGAAGCTTTCTTT
CASGPSAGRANTEAFF
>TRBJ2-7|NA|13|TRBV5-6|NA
TGTGCCAGCAGCTTACTAGACTCCTACGAGCAGTACTTC
CASSLLDSYEQYF
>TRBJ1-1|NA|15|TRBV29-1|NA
TGCAGCGTCATAACGCGGGGGGCAGCTCTTGTGGAAGCTTTCTTT
CSVITRGAALVEAFF
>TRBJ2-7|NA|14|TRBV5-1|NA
TGCGCCAGCAGCCTCGGGTCCCCGCCCAACGAGCAGTACTTC
CASSLGSPPNEQYF
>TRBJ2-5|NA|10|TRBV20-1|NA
TGCAGTGCGGCCTTGGAGACCCAGTACTTC
CSAALETQYF
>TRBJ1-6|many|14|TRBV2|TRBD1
TGTGCCAGCAGTTACTATGGACAGGAGGGGGCCCTCCACTTT
CASSYYGQEGALHF
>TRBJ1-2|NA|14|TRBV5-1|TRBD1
TGCGCCAGCAGCCAGACAGGGGTAGACTATGGCTACACCTTC
CASSQTGVDYGYTF
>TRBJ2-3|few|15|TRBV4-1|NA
TGCGCCAGCAGCCAGGGGGCAGCAAGGACAGATACGCAGTATTTT
CASSQGAARTDTQYF